These T cell receptor beta chains were read from a single sample in a study of T cell responses to AZD1222 COVID-19 vaccine. Method: immunoSEQ multiplex PCR; TCRdb's copy keeps in-frame clones and lacks some. Among roughly 110,000 clones, approximately 92% were seen once, and the ten largest hold 7.5% to 9.5%. Material: peripheral blood, obtained 28 days after the second AZD1222 dose. These receptors were taken from an adult who received the AZD1222 COVID-19 vaccine. Each CDR3 is given with its conserved first and last residue. Fields, in order: D gene, J gene, V gene, clone size, CDR3 protein, CDR3 DNA. A D gene is named only where the DNA matches it firmly. The listing skips clone size in some rows; elsewhere it reads once, few, many or a size class.

>TRBD2|TRBJ2-7|TRBV4-3|few
CASSQTGLAGFYF
TGCGCCAGCAGCCAAACAGGACTAGCGGGTTTTTACTTC
>TRBD1|TRBJ2-5|TRBV14|NA
CASSQRTGGREETQYF
TGTGCCAGCAGCCAGCGGACAGGGGGAAGGGAAGAGACCCAGTACTTC
>TRBD1|TRBJ1-1|TRBV6-5|NA
CASSFQGAENTEAFF
TGTGCCAGCAGTTTCCAGGGGGCCGAGAACACTGAAGCTTTCTTT
>TRBD1|TRBJ1-1|TRBV11-2|NA
CASSVDRGPNTEAFF
TGTGCCAGCAGCGTAGACAGGGGGCCGAACACTGAAGCTTTCTTT
>TRBD1|TRBJ1-4|TRBV7-6|NA
CASSKDRVGATNEKLFF
TGTGCCAGCAGCAAGGACAGGGTGGGGGCAACTAATGAAAAACTGTTTTTT
>TRBD1|TRBJ1-2|TRBV7-2|few
CASSPVGGGDGYTF
TGTGCCAGCAGCCCGGTGGGAGGGGGCGATGGCTACACCTTC
>TRBD1|TRBJ1-4|TRBV6-2/TRBV6-3|NA
CASSITGVEKLFF
TGTGCCAGCAGCATAACAGGGGTTGAAAAACTGTTTTTT
>NA|TRBJ1-5|TRBV21-1|NA
CASSLHRSGSQPQHF
TGTGCCAGCAGCCTTCACCGGTCGGGGTCTCAGCCCCAGCATTTT
>NA|TRBJ1-2|TRBV10-3|NA
CAISESGGPYGYTF
TGTGCCATCAGTGAGTCAGGCGGCCCTTATGGCTACACCTTC
>NA|TRBJ2-1|TRBV11-3|NA
CASSLERVPLNEQFF
TGTGCCAGCAGCTTAGAGCGGGTCCCCCTCAATGAGCAGTTCTTC
>TRBD2|TRBJ2-7|TRBV29-1|NA
CSVKTERGSSYEQYF
TGCAGCGTCAAAACGGAGCGGGGGTCTTCCTACGAGCAGTACTTC
>TRBD1|TRBJ1-4|TRBV2|NA
CASSGLTGGTNEKLFF
TGTGCCAGCAGCGGACTTACAGGGGGAACTAATGAAAAACTGTTTTTT
>NA|TRBJ2-7|TRBV7-8|NA
CASSLGGTFEQYF
TGTGCCAGCAGCTTAGGGGGCACGTTTGAGCAGTACTTC
>TRBD1|TRBJ2-7|TRBV5-4|NA
CASSLKTGKAYEQYF
TGTGCCAGCAGCTTGAAGACAGGGAAAGCGTACGAGCAGTACTTC
>NA|TRBJ1-5|TRBV24-1|NA
CATSGIDSPNNQPQHF
TGTGCCACCAGTGGTATAGACTCGCCGAACAATCAGCCCCAGCATTTT
>TRBD1|TRBJ1-1|TRBV6-2/TRBV6-3|NA
CASSYPTGVMSTEAFF
TGTGCCAGCAGTTACCCTACAGGGGTGATGAGCACTGAAGCTTTCTTT
>NA|TRBJ1-4|TRBV29-1|NA
CSVSTGRWEKLFF
TGCAGCGTCTCTACAGGGAGGTGGGAAAAACTGTTTTTT
>NA|TRBJ1-5|TRBV6-4|NA
CASSAEYSNQPQHF
TGTGCCAGCAGTGCCGAATATAGCAATCAGCCCCAGCATTTT
>NA|TRBJ1-5|TRBV18|NA
CASSPLGGTNQPQHF
TGTGCCAGCTCACCCTTGGGGGGTACCAATCAGCCCCAGCATTTT
>NA|TRBJ1-3|TRBV23-1|once
CASSHLDRHEGNTIYF
TGCGCCAGCAGTCACCTAGACAGGCATGAAGGAAACACCATATATTTT
>NA|TRBJ2-7|TRBV15|NA
CATSRELPGQLNEQYF
TGTGCCACCAGCAGAGAGCTCCCCGGGCAGTTAAACGAGCAGTACTTC
>NA|TRBJ1-1|TRBV5-4|NA
CASSLGFGMNTEAFF
TGTGCCAGCAGCTTGGGGTTCGGGATGAACACTGAAGCTTTCTTT
>NA|TRBJ1-3|TRBV5-1|once
CASSFLSTGSSGNTIYF
TGCGCCAGCAGCTTTCTAAGTACAGGATCCTCTGGAAACACCATATATTTT
>TRBD2|TRBJ2-1|TRBV7-3|NA
CASSLTPRGMTSGIHEQFF
TGTGCCAGCAGCTTAACCCCCCGGGGGATGACTAGCGGGATCCATGAGCAGTTCTTC
>NA|TRBJ1-1|TRBV6-1|NA
CASSERGRGGEAFF
TGTGCCAGCAGTGAACGGGGTCGTGGGGGTGAAGCTTTCTTT
>NA|TRBJ2-7|TRBV2|NA
CAAGSSYEQYF
TGTGCCGCGGGGAGCTCCTACGAGCAGTACTTC
>NA|TRBJ2-1|TRBV9|NA
CASSVGPSRLGDEQFF
TGTGCCAGCAGCGTAGGTCCCAGCCGCTTAGGGGATGAGCAGTTCTTC
>NA|TRBJ2-5|TRBV5-5|NA
CASSGGPIQETQYF
TGTGCCAGCTCTGGAGGGCCCATCCAAGAGACCCAGTACTTC
>TRBD2|TRBJ2-7|TRBV6-5|NA
CASSQRGGEQYF
TGTGCCAGCAGTCAGCGGGGAGGAGAGCAGTACTTC
>NA|TRBJ1-1|TRBV7-9|NA
CASSLARDLGVDTEAFF
TGTGCCAGCAGCTTAGCTCGGGATTTAGGTGTCGACACTGAAGCTTTCTTT
>NA|TRBJ1-1|TRBV5-1|NA
CASSFRGGLDTEAFF
TGCGCCAGCAGCTTCAGGGGTGGGTTGGACACTGAAGCTTTCTTT
>TRBD1|TRBJ2-2|TRBV19|NA
CASSIWTGRGPGELFF
TGTGCCAGTAGTATCTGGACAGGACGAGGTCCCGGGGAGCTGTTTTTT